This T cell receptor beta chain was captured by sequencing in a study of T-cell reconstitution after alpha-beta-depleted transplantation in children. CDR1 and CDR2 (germline): ENHRY, SYGVKD. The V gene lost 8 bases and the J gene lost 10 bases, with 9 bases spanning the gap. The CDR3 runs 10 residues. The TCRbeta library incorporated unique molecular identifiers. TCRdb redid the calling of the PCR reads with MiXCR, one entry per CDR3 protein. This sample has about 600,000 distinct CDR3 sequences; under 12% occur once, and the top ten carry about 4%. Sequences were derived from PBMCs from the stem cell graft donor, sampled from the stem cell graft. The sequence came from a human donor who donated a stem cell graft to a child with acute myeloid leukemia. V gene TRBV10-3 combines with J gene TRBJ2-1; D unclear. The CDR3 spells CAIGIEEQFF. Written as DNA, the CDR3 is TGTGCCATCGGAATAGAAGAGCAGTTCTTC.